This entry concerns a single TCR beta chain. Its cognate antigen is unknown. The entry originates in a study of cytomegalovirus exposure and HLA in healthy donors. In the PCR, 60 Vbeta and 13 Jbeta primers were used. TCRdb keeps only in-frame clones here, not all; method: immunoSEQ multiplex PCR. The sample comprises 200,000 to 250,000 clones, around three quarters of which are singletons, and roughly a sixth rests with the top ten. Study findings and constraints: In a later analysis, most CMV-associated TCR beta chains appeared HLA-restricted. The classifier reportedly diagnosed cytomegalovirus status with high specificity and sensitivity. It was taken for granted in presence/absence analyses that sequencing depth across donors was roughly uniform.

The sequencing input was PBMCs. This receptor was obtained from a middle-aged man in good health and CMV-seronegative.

The CDR3 is CASSFGVGPDTQYF. The CDR3 DNA sequence: TGTGCCAGCAGTTTCGGGGTTGGCCCAGATACGCAGTATTTT. J is TRBJ2-3 and V is TRBV27, with TRBD2 as a possible D gene (5 bases). Germline CDR1 is MNHEY and CDR2 is SMNVEV (reference sequence). This CDR3 has 14 residues. V was trimmed by 3 bases and J by 4 bases, leaving 11 bases between them.